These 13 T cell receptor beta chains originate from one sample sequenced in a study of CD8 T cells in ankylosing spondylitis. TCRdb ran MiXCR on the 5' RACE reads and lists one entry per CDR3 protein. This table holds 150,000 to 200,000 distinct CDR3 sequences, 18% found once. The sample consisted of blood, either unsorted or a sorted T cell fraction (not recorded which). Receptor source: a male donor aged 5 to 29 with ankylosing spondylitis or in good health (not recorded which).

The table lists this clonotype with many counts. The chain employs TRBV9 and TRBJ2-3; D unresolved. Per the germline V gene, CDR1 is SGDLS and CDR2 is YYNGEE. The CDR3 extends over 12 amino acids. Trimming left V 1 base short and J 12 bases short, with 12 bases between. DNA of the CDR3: TGTGCCAGCAGCGTACCGGGCCCACGCCAGTATTTT. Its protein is CASSVPGPRQYF.

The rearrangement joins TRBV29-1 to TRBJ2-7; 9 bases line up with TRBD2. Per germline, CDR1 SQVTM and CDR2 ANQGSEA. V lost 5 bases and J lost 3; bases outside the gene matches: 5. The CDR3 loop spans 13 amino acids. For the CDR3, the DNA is TGCAGCGTTCTGAGCGGGGGGTTCTACGAGCAGTACTTC. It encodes CSVLSGGFYEQYF.

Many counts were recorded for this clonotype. CDR3: CASSLESGAIYEQYF. As DNA, the CDR3 is TGCGCCAGCAGCTTGGAATCGGGAGCCATCTACGAGCAGTACTTC. The J gene is TRBJ2-7, the V gene TRBV5-1, with a possible D match to TRBD2 (6 bases). The CDR3 is 15 residues long. The V end lost 0 bases, the J end lost 3 bases, and 13 bases lay between the germline ends. Germline V gene lookup returns CDR1 SGHRS and CDR2 YFSETQ.

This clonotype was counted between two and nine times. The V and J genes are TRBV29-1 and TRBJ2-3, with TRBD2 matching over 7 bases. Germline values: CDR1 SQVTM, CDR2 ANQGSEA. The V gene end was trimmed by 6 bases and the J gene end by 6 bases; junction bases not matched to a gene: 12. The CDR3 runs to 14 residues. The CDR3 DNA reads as TGCAGCGTGAGCCCCAGCGGGACTTTGGATACGCAGTATTTT. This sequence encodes CSVSPSGTLDTQYF.

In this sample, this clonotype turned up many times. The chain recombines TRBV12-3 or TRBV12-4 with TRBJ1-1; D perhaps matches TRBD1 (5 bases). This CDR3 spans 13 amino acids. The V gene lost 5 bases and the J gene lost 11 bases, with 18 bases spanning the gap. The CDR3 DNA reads TGTGCCAGCAGTGCCGAGGGGATTTCGGTGGCTTTCTTT. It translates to CASSAEGISVAFF.

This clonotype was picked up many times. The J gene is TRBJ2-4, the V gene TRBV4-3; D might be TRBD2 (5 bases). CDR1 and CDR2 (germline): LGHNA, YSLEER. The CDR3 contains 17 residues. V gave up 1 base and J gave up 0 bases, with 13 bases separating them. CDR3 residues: CASSQVGSGRAKNIQYF. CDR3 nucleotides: TGCGCCAGCAGCCAAGTGGGAAGCGGCCGAGCCAAAAACATTCAGTACTTC.

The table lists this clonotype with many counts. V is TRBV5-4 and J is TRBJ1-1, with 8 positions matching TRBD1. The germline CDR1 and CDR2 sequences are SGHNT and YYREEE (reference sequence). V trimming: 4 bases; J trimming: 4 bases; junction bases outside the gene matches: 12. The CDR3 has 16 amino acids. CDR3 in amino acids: CASSLPDRAGATEAFF. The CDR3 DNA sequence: TGTGCCAGCAGCCTGCCGGACAGGGCAGGTGCCACTGAAGCTTTCTTT.

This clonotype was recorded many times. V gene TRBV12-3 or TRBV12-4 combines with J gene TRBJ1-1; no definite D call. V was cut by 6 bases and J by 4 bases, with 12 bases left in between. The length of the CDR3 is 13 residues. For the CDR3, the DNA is TGTGCCAGCAGCTTCATAGGCGGCACTGAAGCTTTCTTT. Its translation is CASSFIGGTEAFF.

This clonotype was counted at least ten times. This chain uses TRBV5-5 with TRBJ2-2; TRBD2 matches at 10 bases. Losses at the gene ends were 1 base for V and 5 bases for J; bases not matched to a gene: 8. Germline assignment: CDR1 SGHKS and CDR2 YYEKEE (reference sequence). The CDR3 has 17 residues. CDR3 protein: CASSLYPSGRGTGELFF. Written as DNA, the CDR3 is TGTGCCAGCAGCTTGTATCCTAGCGGGAGAGGTACCGGGGAGCTGTTTTTT.

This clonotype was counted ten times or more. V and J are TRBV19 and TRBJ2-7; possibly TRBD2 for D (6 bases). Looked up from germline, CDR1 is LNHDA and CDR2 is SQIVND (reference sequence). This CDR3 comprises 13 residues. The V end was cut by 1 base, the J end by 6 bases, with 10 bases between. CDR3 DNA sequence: TGTGCCAGTAGTATAGGAGGAGGGGCCGAGCAGTACTTC. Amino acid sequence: CASSIGGGAEQYF.

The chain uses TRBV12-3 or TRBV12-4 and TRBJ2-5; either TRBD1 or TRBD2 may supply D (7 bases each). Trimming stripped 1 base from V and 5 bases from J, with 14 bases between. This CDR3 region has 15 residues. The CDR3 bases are TGTGCCAGCAGTTTAGGGCGAGCGGGACAGGAGACCCAGTACTTC. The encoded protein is CASSLGRAGQETQYF.

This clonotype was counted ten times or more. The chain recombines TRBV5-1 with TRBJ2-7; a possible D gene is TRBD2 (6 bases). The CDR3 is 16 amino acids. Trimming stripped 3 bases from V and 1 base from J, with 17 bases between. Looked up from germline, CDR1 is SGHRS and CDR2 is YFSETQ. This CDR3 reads CASSSGSAGPSYEQYF. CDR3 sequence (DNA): TGCGCCAGCAGCTCCGGATCGGCGGGACCATCCTACGAGCAGTACTTC. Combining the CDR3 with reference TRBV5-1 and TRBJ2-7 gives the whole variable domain KAGVTQTPRYLIKTRGQQVTLSCSPISGHRSVSWYQQTPGQGLQFLFEYFSETQRNKGNFPGRFSGRQFSNSRSEMNVSTLELGDSALYLCASSSGSAGPSYEQYFGPGTRLTVT.

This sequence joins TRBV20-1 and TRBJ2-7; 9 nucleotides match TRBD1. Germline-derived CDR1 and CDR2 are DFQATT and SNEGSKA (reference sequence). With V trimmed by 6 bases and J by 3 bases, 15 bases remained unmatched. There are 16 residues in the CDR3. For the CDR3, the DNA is TGCAGTGCCATTCACCCTTCCGGGACAGGGTTCTACGAGCAGTACTTC. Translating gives CSAIHPSGTGFYEQYF.